This TCR beta chain came from a study of blood T cell repertoires in COVID-19. The overall study: Samples representing acute and convalescent COVID-19 were sourced from the United States, Italy and Spain.

Per the authors' pipeline: Estimation of nucleated cell counts was performed using reference gene primer amplification. Data came from immunoSEQ multiplex PCR; TCRdb stores just in-frame clones and leaves some out. V, J and clone size are taken as reported in that table, and D and trimming were inferred from the DNA itself. The table includes about 78,000 clones, about 93% detected once. The CDR3 is 13 residues long. Unmatched junction bases numbered 10, after V lost 4 bases and J lost 14 bases. Germline CDR1 is KGHSH and CDR2 is LQKENI. Sequenced sample: peripheral blood. The sequence came from a woman over 75 with acute or convalescent COVID-19. The gene calls are TRBV18 and TRBJ2-3; 9 bases align to TRBD1. CDR3 DNA sequence: TGTGCCAGCTCACTCGAGACAGGGGGGAAGCGGTATTTT. This codes for CASSLETGGKRYF.